This TCR beta chain was found in a study of blood T cell repertoires in COVID-19. Turning to the study itself: The study drew acute and convalescent COVID-19 samples from the United States, Italy and Spain. PBMCs, B-cell-depleted T cells, or T cells were the source of the cDNA or gDNA that made up the material.

In the original analysis: The assay estimated nucleated cells by amplifying reference gene primers. Measured with immunoSEQ multiplex PCR; TCRdb has only the in-frame clones, and not every one. V and J calls and clone size are as listed in that table; D and trimming were resolved from the DNA. Among roughly 180,000 clones listed, more than 80% were seen once. The CDR3 spans 12 residues. Looked up from germline, CDR1 is WSHSY and CDR2 is SAAADI. V was trimmed by 2 bases and J by 4 bases, leaving 6 bases between them. The rearrangement joins TRBV10-2 to TRBJ2-7, with D hard to call. The origin of this receptor is a woman aged 55-70 years with acute or convalescent COVID-19. Sequencing was done on a sample of peripheral blood. CDR3 sequence reads: CASSELDYEQYF. The CDR3 DNA reads TGCGCCAGCAGTGAGCTAGATTACGAGCAGTACTTC.